This T cell receptor beta chain was sequenced during a study of spatial heterogeneity in lung cancer. V was clipped by 5 bases and J by 1 base, with 15 bases between them. CDR1 and CDR2 from the germline V gene are MNHEY and SVGEGT. This CDR3 is 16 amino acids long. TCRdb ran MiXCR on the 5' RACE reads and lists one entry per CDR3 protein. In the table there are 12,000 to 15,000 distinct CDR3 sequences, around 7.3% of which are singletons. Overall study results and limits: Tumor mutation counts were tracked by expanded intratumoral alpha and beta TCR counts. Numbers of ubiquitous and regional expanded TCRs tracked ubiquitous and regional nonsynonymous mutation counts, respectively.

Time point of the sample: sample taken at primary tumor resection. This clonotype was counted between two and nine times. What it binds is unknown. This clonotype was obtained from a male donor with early-stage non-small cell lung cancer. The gene calls are TRBV6-2 or TRBV6-3 and TRBJ2-4; maybe TRBD2 (6 bases). The sequencing used lung tumor tissue, collected at surgery. The CDR3 loop reads CASSPGEGAAKNIQYF. CDR3 in DNA: TGTGCCAGCAGTCCGGGGGAAGGGGCGGCCAAAAACATTCAGTACTTC.